This paragraph reports one TCR beta chain. This clone was counted a single time. There is no known antigen for this receptor. Base qualities are not provided; no much larger clone lies one nucleotide away. Each collaborating institution followed its own protocols to collect whole blood in K2EDTA tubes. For TCRbeta analysis, collaborators shipped samples as frozen whole blood, isolated PBMCs, or DNA extracted from either of those sample types. The CDR3 starts with the cysteine, ends with the phenylalanine, and has 15 residues. Only CDR3 DNA is held: 45 bases, read in frame from base 1. At the junction V is shortened by 7 bases and J by 3 bases, with 16 bases in between. CDR1 and CDR2 are drawn from the germline V gene: MNHEY, SVGAGI. TCRbeta CDR3 regions were amplified from genomic DNA by means of the immunoSEQ Assay, a bias-controlled multiplex PCR. The original pipeline was this. Nucleated cell counts per sample were estimated from amplification of reference gene primers within the assay. To quantify the absolute abundance of each unique TCRbeta CDR3 rearrangement, sequence reads were collapsed and filtered. Productive Simpson clonality was computed per sample as the square root of Simpson's diversity index over productive rearrangements. TCRdb's version of the immuneACCESS table is confined to in-frame rearrangements and falls short of the full clone set. An unresolved V gene accounts for under half of the shortfall where checked; the remainder is of unknown origin. V and J calls and clone size are given by that table; D and trimming were obtained from the DNA. Here the sample has 45,000 or so clones; 80% occur a single time. The top ten clones comprise around 20% of the sample.

This record belongs to a study of blood T cell repertoires in COVID-19 (dated by TCRdb to 2019 to 2021). Some background on the complete study: Samples from collaborators originated in the United States, Italy and Spain and spanned both the acute and convalescent phases of COVID-19. The material from the prospective study consisted of cDNA or gDNA derived from T cells, B-cell-depleted T cells, or PBMCs. Deeply sampled blood TCRbeta repertoires from subjects exposed to, actively infected with, or recovered from COVID-19 were included in the dataset. The repertoires were made available in a free public database intended to serve as a resource for research on the immune response to SARS-CoV-2. The samples were drawn from the first 160 participants of the ongoing ImmuneRACE study and from 1,200 or so subjects provided by 6 global collaborators. Nearly every sample came with metadata listing a de-identified subject ID, COVID-19 status, age in years and sex. Where available, HLA class I and class II types were taken from metadata supplied by the sample provider and were not determined by assay-based typing.

Study-wide conclusions, independent of this receptor: The quantity of clinical and demographic metadata differed by source and by participant and was supplied without curation.

Sequencing was done on a sample of peripheral blood. The TCR originated in a man between 65 and 85 years old with acute or convalescent COVID-19. The rearranged chain carries TRBV6-5 and TRBJ1-5; the D gene is perhaps TRBD1, from 6 matching bases. Here is the DNA: TGTGCCAGCAACGGTAACAGGGCGAACAATCAGCCCCAGCATTTT. It is translated as CASNGNRANNQPQHF.